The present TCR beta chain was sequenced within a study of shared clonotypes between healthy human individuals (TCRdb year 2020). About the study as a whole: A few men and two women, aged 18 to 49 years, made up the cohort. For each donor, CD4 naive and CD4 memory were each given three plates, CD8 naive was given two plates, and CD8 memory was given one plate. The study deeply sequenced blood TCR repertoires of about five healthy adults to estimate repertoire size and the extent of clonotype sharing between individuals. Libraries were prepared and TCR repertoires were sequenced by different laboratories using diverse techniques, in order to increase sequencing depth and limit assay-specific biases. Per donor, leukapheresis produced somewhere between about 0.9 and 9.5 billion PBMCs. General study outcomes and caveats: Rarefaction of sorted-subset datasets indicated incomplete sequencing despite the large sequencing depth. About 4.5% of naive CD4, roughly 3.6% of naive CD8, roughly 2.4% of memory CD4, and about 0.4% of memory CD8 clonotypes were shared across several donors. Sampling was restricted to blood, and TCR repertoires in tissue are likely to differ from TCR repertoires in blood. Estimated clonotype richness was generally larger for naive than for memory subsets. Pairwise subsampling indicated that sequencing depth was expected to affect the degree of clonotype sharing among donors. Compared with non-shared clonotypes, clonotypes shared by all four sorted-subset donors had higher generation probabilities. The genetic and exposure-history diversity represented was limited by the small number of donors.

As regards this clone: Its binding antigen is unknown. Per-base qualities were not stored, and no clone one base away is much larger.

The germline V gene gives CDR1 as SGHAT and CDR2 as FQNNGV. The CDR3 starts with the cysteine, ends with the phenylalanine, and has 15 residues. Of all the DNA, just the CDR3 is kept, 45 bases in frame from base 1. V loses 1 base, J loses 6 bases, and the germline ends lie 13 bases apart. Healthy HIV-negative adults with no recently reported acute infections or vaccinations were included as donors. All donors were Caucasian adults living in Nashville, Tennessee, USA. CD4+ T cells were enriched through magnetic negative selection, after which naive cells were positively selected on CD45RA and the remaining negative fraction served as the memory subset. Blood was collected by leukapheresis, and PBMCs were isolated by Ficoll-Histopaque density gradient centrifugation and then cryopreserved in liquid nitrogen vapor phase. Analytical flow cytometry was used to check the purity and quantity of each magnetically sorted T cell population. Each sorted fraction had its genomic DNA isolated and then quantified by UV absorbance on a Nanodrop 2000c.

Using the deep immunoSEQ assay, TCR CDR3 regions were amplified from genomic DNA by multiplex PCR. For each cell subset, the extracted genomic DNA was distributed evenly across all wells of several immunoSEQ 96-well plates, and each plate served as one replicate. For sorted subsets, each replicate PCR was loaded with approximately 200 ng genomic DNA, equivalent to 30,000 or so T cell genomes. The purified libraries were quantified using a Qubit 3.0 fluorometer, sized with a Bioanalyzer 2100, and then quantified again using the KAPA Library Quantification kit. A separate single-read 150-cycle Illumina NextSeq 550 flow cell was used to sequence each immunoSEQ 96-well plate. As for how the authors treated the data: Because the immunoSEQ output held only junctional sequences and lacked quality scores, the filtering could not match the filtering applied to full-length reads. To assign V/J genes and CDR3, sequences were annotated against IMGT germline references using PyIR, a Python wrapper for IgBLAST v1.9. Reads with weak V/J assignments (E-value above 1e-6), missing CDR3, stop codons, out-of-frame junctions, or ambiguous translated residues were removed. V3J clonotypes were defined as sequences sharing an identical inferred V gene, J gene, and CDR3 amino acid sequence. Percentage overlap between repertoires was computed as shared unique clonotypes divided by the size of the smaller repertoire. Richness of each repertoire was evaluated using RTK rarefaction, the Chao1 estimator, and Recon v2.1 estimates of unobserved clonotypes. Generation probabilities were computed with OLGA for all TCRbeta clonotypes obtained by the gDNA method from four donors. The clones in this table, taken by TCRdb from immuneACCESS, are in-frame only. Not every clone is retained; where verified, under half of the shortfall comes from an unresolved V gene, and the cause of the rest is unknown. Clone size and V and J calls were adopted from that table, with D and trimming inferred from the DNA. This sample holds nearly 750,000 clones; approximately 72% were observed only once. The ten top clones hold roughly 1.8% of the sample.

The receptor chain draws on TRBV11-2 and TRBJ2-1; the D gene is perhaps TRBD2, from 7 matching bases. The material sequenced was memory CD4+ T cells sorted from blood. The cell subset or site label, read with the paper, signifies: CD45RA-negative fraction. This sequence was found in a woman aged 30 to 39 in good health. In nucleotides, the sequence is TGTGCCAGCAGCTTAGGGGGGGGGCCGAGCAATGAGCAGTTCTTC. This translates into CASSLGGGPSNEQFF.